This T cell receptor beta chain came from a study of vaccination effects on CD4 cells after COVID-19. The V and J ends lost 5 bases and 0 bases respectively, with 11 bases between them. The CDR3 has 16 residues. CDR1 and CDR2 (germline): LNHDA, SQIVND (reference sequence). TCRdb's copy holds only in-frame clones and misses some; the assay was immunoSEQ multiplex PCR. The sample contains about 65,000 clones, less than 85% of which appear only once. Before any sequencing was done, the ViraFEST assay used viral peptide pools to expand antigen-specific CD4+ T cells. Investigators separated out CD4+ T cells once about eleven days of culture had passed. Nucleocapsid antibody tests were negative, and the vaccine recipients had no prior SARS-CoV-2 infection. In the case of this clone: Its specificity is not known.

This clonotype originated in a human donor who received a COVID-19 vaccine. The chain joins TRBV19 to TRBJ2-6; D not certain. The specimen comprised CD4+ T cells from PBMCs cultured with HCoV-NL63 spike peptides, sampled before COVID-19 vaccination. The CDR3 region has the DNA TGTGCCAGTAGTGGGGTATTTGGCTCTGGGGCCAACGTCCTGACTTTC. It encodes CASSGVFGSGANVLTF.